A single sample is the source of the 24 T cell receptor beta chains below, sequenced in a study of cytomegalovirus exposure and HLA in healthy donors. Here immunoSEQ multiplex PCR was the method, and the copy in TCRdb shows in-frame clones only, minus some. This sample yields some 59,000 clones, of which roughly nine tenths are seen a single time; about 15% belongs to the top ten. The sequenced material came from PBMCs. The receptors were sampled from a woman under 30 in good health and CMV-seronegative.

This clone was observed a handful of times. The rearrangement links TRBV7-2 to TRBJ1-3; 10 bases fit TRBD1. V was pared by 6 bases and J by 2 bases, with 4 bases of the junction left unmatched. The germline V gene has CDR1 SGHTA and CDR2 FQGNSA. The CDR3 spans 15 residues. This CDR3 is CASSVDRGPGNTIYF. The CDR3 DNA reads TGTGCCAGCAGTGTCGACAGGGGGCCTGGAAACACCATATATTTT.

The table lists this clone with a count of one. The V gene is TRBV4-1, the J gene TRBJ1-4; D may be TRBD1 (5 bases). CDR3 length: 15 residues. In germline, CDR1 is MGHRA, CDR2 YSYEKL. V lost 1 base to trimming and J lost 0 bases, with 6 bases between them. Written as DNA, the CDR3 is TGCGCCAGCAGCCAAGTAGGGGCAACTAATGAAAAACTGTTTTTT. Protein: CASSQVGATNEKLFF.

The gene calls are TRBV2 and TRBJ2-1, with D possibly matching TRBD2 (6 bases). The germline V and J ends were trimmed by 2 bases and 8 bases, with 13 bases remaining between them. Germline lookup yields CDR1 SNHLY and CDR2 FYNNEI. The CDR3 runs 14 residues. The CDR3 spells CASSERQGGDEQFF. The CDR3 DNA is TGTGCCAGCAGTGAAAGGCAGGGCGGGGATGAGCAGTTCTTC.

V and J are TRBV7-3 and TRBJ2-5; a possible D gene is TRBD1 (5 bases). Germline assignment: CDR1 SGHTA and CDR2 FQGTGA. V was trimmed by 2 bases and J by 5 bases, leaving 9 bases between them. The length of the CDR3 is 13 residues. The CDR3 here is CASSLVQGETQYF. In nucleotides, the CDR3 is TGTGCCAGCAGCTTAGTGCAGGGCGAGACCCAGTACTTC. Drawing the rest from reference TRBV7-3 and TRBJ2-5, the complete variable domain is GAGVSQTPSNKVTEKGKYVELRCDPISGHTALYWYRQSLGQGPEFLIYFQGTGAADDSGLPNDRFFAVRPEGSVSTLKIQRTERGDSAVYLCASSLVQGETQYFGPGTRLLVL.

The chain is built from TRBV4-1 and TRBJ2-1; 13 bases agree with TRBD2. Germline V gives CDR1 MGHRA, CDR2 YSYEKL. The CDR3 is made up of 16 amino acids. V lost 3 bases, J lost 9 bases, and 8 bases stayed unmatched. CDR3 bases: TGCGCCAGCAGCCATGCAACTAGCGGGGGGGCCGGTGAGCAGTTCTTC. This translates into CASSHATSGGAGEQFF.

The chain couples TRBV29-1 to TRBJ2-3, with a weak D call TRBD2 (7 bases). The germline gives CDR1 SQVTM, CDR2 ANQGSEA. Deletions cut 7 bases from V and 4 bases from J, with 30 bases between. CDR3 length: 18 residues. The CDR3 sequence is CSASRSLASGGRADTQYF. DNA of the CDR3: TGCAGCGCCTCACGGAGCCTAGCATCGGGGGGCCGAGCAGATACGCAGTATTTT.

The CDR3 DNA reads TGCGCCAGCAGTGAACCGGGACAGTTATCCTCCTACGAGCAGTACTTC. Amino acid sequence: CASSEPGQLSSYEQYF. The gene calls are TRBV10-2 and TRBJ2-7; the match to TRBD1 covers 7 bases. The junction had 8 bases not matched to a gene; V was cut back by 3 bases and J by 0 bases. The CDR3 length is 16 residues. Germline CDR1 reads WSHSY; CDR2 reads SAAADI.

V and J are TRBV27 and TRBJ2-1; D unresolved. CDR1 and CDR2 (germline): MNHEY, SMNVEV (reference sequence). V dropped 0 bases and J dropped 4 bases, with 13 bases sitting between them. This CDR3 has 16 amino acids. CDR3 sequence (DNA): TGTGCCAGCAGTTTATCTGCCCGGGTAGAATACAATGAGCAGTTCTTC. This translates into CASSLSARVEYNEQFF.

The chain links TRBV10-3 to TRBJ1-6; the D gene is possibly TRBD1 (5 bases). CDR1 and CDR2 (germline): ENHRY, SYGVKD. This CDR3 comprises 14 residues. Trimming took 4 bases from V and 8 from J, leaving 12 bases between them. CDR3 sequence: CAISGQQQDSPLHF. The CDR3 DNA sequence: TGTGCCATCAGTGGACAGCAGCAGGATTCACCCCTCCACTTT.

The J gene is TRBJ1-1, the V gene TRBV30; D is unresolved. V lost 4 bases, J lost 1 base, and 13 bases lay in between. Germline CDR1 reads GTSNPN; CDR2 reads SVGIG (reference sequence). This CDR3 region has 14 residues. Written as DNA, the CDR3 is TGTGCCTGGAAAGAGGGTTTAGGGAACACTGAAGCTTTCTTT. This encodes CAWKEGLGNTEAFF.

CDR3 DNA: TGCGCCAGCAGCCAAGATGCTAGCGGGTCTTACAATGAGCAGTTCTTC. It translates to CASSQDASGSYNEQFF. The chain is built from TRBV4-3 and TRBJ2-1, with 8 positions matching TRBD2. This CDR3 spans 16 amino acids. Germline lookup yields CDR1 LGHNA and CDR2 YSLEER. Losses at the gene ends were 0 bases for V and 4 bases for J; bases not matched to a gene: 5.

This clone occurred once. The chain recombines TRBV29-1 with TRBJ1-3; D gene unclear. The germline V gene encodes CDR1 SQVTM and CDR2 ANQGSEA. V was clipped by 4 bases and J by 3 bases, with 7 bases between them. The CDR3 is 12 amino acids. CDR3 bases: TGCAGCGTTGCCGTCAGTGGAAACACCATATATTTT. It yields the protein CSVAVSGNTIYF.

The rearrangement joins TRBV5-1 to TRBJ2-3; D is perhaps TRBD2 (5 bases). Trimming pared 4 bases from V and 1 base from J, leaving 19 bases between. The CDR3 has 17 amino acids. Germline loops: CDR1 SGHRS, CDR2 YFSETQ. In nucleotides, the CDR3 is TGCGCCAGCAGCCGCACCCCGGACTCCCAAGGCACAGATACGCAGTATTTT. Residues: CASSRTPDSQGTDTQYF.

V gene TRBV27 combines with J gene TRBJ2-7; 7 nucleotides match TRBD2. V was clipped by 5 bases and J by 2 bases; unmatched bases: 6. CDR3 length: 14 amino acids. The germline V gene encodes CDR1 MNHEY and CDR2 SMNVEV (reference sequence). CDR3 nucleotide sequence: TGTGCCAGCAGTCCCGGGGAGGGGCCCTACGAGCAGTACTTC. Amino acids: CASSPGEGPYEQYF.

The chain employs TRBV28 and TRBJ2-3; perhaps TRBD1 as D (6 bases). This CDR3 has 16 residues. Germline assignment: CDR1 MDHEN and CDR2 SYDVKM. The V gene lost 5 bases and the J gene lost 2 bases, with 17 bases spanning the gap. CDR3 in amino acids: CASSPSTSGATDTQYF. CDR3 bases: TGTGCCAGCAGTCCTAGCACCTCAGGGGCCACAGATACGCAGTATTTT. The complete variable domain, with remaining parts taken from reference TRBV28 and TRBJ2-3, reads DVKVTQSSRYLVKRTGEKVFLECVQDMDHENMFWYRQDPGLGLRLIYFSYDVKMKEKGDIPEGYSVSREKKERFSLILESASTNQTSMYLCASSPSTSGATDTQYFGPGTRLTVL.

This chain joins TRBV4-3 and TRBJ2-5; tentatively, D is TRBD1 (6 bases). The length of the CDR3 is 15 residues. CDR1 LGHNA and CDR2 YSLEER come from the germline V gene. Deletions cut 2 bases from V and 4 bases from J, with 14 bases between. The CDR3 bases are TGCGCCAGCAGCCAAAACAGGGTAGGAACAGAGACCCAGTACTTC. This sequence encodes CASSQNRVGTETQYF.

The CDR3 here is CASSLALAGDIAGELFF. CDR3 DNA sequence: TGTGCCAGCAGCTTAGCTTTAGCGGGAGACATTGCCGGGGAGCTGTTTTTT. This chain joins TRBV7-9 and TRBJ2-2; 9 nucleotides match TRBD2. CDR1 is SEHNR and CDR2 is FQNEAQ in the germline V gene (reference sequence). There are 17 residues in the CDR3. V trimming: 0 bases; J trimming: 6 bases; junction bases outside the gene matches: 8.

This chain links TRBV9 with TRBJ2-3; 10 bases are a match to TRBD2. With V trimmed by 3 bases and J by 3 bases, 4 bases remained unmatched. The CDR3 covers 15 residues. Germline V gene sequence: CDR1 SGDLS, CDR2 YYNGEE. The chain's CDR3 is CASSGGAGGTDTQYF. The CDR3 DNA is TGTGCCAGCAGCGGCGGAGCGGGAGGGACAGATACGCAGTATTTT.

The CDR3 nucleotides read TGTGCCAGCACTAAAGCGGGCCGTCAGAACCAAGAGACCCAGTACTTC. Encoded protein: CASTKAGRQNQETQYF. The rearrangement joins TRBV6-1 to TRBJ2-5; perhaps TRBD2 as D (6 bases). CDR1 is MNHNS, CDR2 SASEGT, per germline. The V gene lost 7 bases and the J gene lost 0 bases, with 18 bases spanning the gap. This CDR3 has 16 residues.

V and J are TRBV19 and TRBJ1-2, with D tentatively TRBD1 (6 bases). The CDR3 spans 16 residues. V lost 4 bases to trimming and J lost 0 bases, with 15 bases between them. Looked up from germline, CDR1 is LNHDA and CDR2 is SQIVND (reference sequence). As DNA, the CDR3 is TGTGCCAGTAGTAGACCTACAGGGCCATCTAACTATGGCTACACCTTC. It encodes CASSRPTGPSNYGYTF.

This chain joins TRBV2 and TRBJ2-5; 8 bases agree with TRBD2. V shed 2 bases, J shed 1 base, and the junction held 6 bases outside the gene matches. The germline CDR1 and CDR2 sequences are SNHLY and FYNNEI. The length of the CDR3 is 16 residues. The CDR3 region is CASSEMGTSRQETQYF. Written as DNA, the CDR3 is TGTGCCAGCAGTGAAATGGGGACTAGTCGCCAAGAGACCCAGTACTTC. The variable domain in full, with the rest retrieved from reference TRBV2 and TRBJ2-5, is EPEVTQTPSHQVTQMGQEVILRCVPISNHLYFYWYRQILGQKVEFLVSFYNNEISEKSEIFDDQFSVERPDGSNFTLKIRSTKLEDSAMYFCASSEMGTSRQETQYFGPGTRLLVL.

The chain joins TRBV7-9 to TRBJ1-5, with a tentative D call TRBD1 (5 bases). Deletions cut 4 bases from V and 4 bases from J, with 11 bases between. The CDR3 length is 14 residues. The germline V gene encodes CDR1 SEHNR and CDR2 FQNEAQ (reference sequence). CDR3 DNA: TGTGCCAGCAGCTCGGGACTTGGAAATCAGCCCCAGCATTTT. Protein sequence: CASSSGLGNQPQHF.

This sequence joins TRBV19 and TRBJ1-2; a possible D gene is TRBD1 (5 bases). Deletions cut 2 bases from V and 4 bases from J, with 11 bases between. CDR1 and CDR2 (germline): LNHDA, SQIVND (reference sequence). The CDR3 length is 14 residues. CDR3 protein: CASSIMQGAYGYTF. The CDR3 region has the DNA TGTGCCAGTAGTATAATGCAAGGGGCCTATGGCTACACCTTC. The full variable domain, its missing parts supplied by reference TRBV19 and TRBJ1-2, is DGGITQSPKYLFRKEGQNVTLSCEQNLNHDAMYWYRQDPGQGLRLIYYSQIVNDFQKGDIAEGYSVSREKKESFPLTVTSAQKNPTAFYLCASSIMQGAYGYTFGSGTRLTVV.

The rearrangement uses TRBV7-2 and TRBJ2-1; TRBD1 is a possible D gene (5 bases). The V gene lost 0 bases and the J gene lost 2 bases, with 5 bases spanning the gap. The germline V gene encodes CDR1 SGHTA and CDR2 FQGNSA. There are 14 residues in the CDR3. The CDR3 loop is CASSLAGAYNEQFF. The CDR3 DNA sequence: TGTGCCAGCAGCTTAGCAGGGGCCTACAATGAGCAGTTCTTC.